The entry below describes one T cell receptor beta chain. This receptor's antigen is unknown. The data originate from a study of T cells expressing NK-cell markers (dated by TCRdb to between 2020 and 2021). General notes on the study: In sorted CD3+CD56+NKG2C+, CD3+CD56+NKG2C- and CD3+CD56-NKG2C+ T-cell subsets from eight donors, TCR beta-chain repertoires were profiled. The libraries were sequenced on Illumina HiSeq 2000/2500, MiSeq or NextSeq, producing 2 x 150 bp reads. Seven of the eight sequenced donors were HCMV-seropositive and one was HCMV-seronegative. The eight sequenced donors were randomly selected healthy volunteers, three men and five women.

From its cysteine to its phenylalanine, the CDR3 spans 16 amino acids. No DNA has been recorded. CDR1 and CDR2 are read off the germline V gene (reference sequence) as LGHDT and YNNKEL. The research as a whole found: In a handful of donors, the dominant CD3+CD56+NKG2C+ clonotypes were found to rank among the top 10 CD8+ clonotypes and to make up about 1.0-7.0% of CD8+ T cells. Whether the expanded NKG2C-expressing T cell clones were specific for HCMV antigens remained unclear. Those dominant clonotypes were again the most abundant among CD3+CD56-NKG2C+ cells in a few donors, at about 25-60.1%.

Sequencing used an Illumina HiSeq 2000. TCR beta cDNA libraries were prepared using 5'RACE template switching, which introduced a universal primer site and unique molecular identifiers. cDNA synthesis was primed from the TCR beta constant segment and was followed by two successive PCR amplification steps. The authors' pipeline ran thus. MIGEC was used to demultiplex reads and group reads by UMI, and MiTCR was used to assemble and quantify clonotypes. To exclude erroneous sequences, only TCR cDNA sequences supported by at least two reads were retained. Downstream repertoire analysis used the tcR package, and clonotypes were matched across fractions by CDR3 nucleotide sequence plus V segment. VDJmatch was used to annotate antigen specificity against VDJdb, with one amino acid substitution in CDR3 permitted. Following TCRdb reprocessing, every CDR3 protein sequence forms one entry, and DNA is not provided. The V and J calls reflect TCRdb's pipeline rather than the authors' work. For this sample, the table gives about 400,000 distinct CDR3 sequences. The ten top clones hold about 10% of the sample.

To determine HCMV serostatus, a commercial ELISA kit was used to detect HCMV-specific IgG in serum. Ficoll density gradient centrifugation was used to isolate peripheral blood mononuclear cells from blood. The specimen sequenced was blood T cells: a sorted CD56 or NKG2C T cell subset, CD4+ or CD8+ T cells, or bulk PBMC T cells (not recorded which). The TCR was taken from a woman in her forties or fifties in good health. Donor details come from another sample of the same person, matched by shared clones. In this chain, TRBV3-1 is recombined with TRBJ2-2; checking the TCRdb D call of TRBD1 is not possible without DNA. CDR3 loop: CASSQAGTGGTGELFF. The reference TRBV3-1 and TRBJ2-2 proteins fill in what lies around the CDR3, so the full variable domain reads DTAVSQTPKYLVTQMGNDKSIKCEQNLGHDTMYWYKQDSKKFLKIMFSYNNKELIINETVPNRFSPKSPDKAHLNLHINSLELGDSAVYFCASSQAGTGGTGELFFGEGSRLTVL.